The 9 T cell receptor beta chains below come from one sample, sequenced in a study of blood T cells in healthy people across ages. Together with a sample-barcoded 5' primer, a J-beta primer mix was included in a second PCR lasting about 7 to 12 cycles. TCRdb called the 5' RACE reads again in MiXCR, with one record for every CDR3 protein. The sample contains 1.5 million to 2 million distinct CDR3 sequences, around 50% of which appear only once. The sample comprised blood. These receptors originate from a woman aged 40 to 49 in good health.

This clonotype was seen a handful of times. The genes are TRBV27 and TRBJ2-5, with D perhaps TRBD1 (7 bases). The end of the DNA fits TRBJ2-7 better, so the J call may be wrong. The CDR3 runs to 14 residues. Looked up from germline, CDR1 is MNHEY and CDR2 is SMNVEV (reference sequence). The CDR3 DNA sequence: TGTGCCAGCAGTGTAGACCCAGGGGGGAGCGAGCAGTACTTC. Translated: CASSVDPGGSEQYF.

The rearrangement uses TRBV29-1 and TRBJ2-3; D perhaps matches TRBD1 (5 bases). In germline, CDR1 is SQVTM, CDR2 ANQGSEA. V was trimmed by 3 bases and J by 8 bases, leaving 9 bases between them. The CDR3 totals 11 residues. The chain's CDR3 is CSVDQGVTQYF. As DNA, the CDR3 is TGCAGCGTTGACCAGGGTGTTACGCAGTATTTT.

This clonotype has ten or more counts. The CDR3 nucleotides are TGTGCCAGCAGCTTGGCATCGGGACTAGCGGGGCAAGAGACCCAGTACTTC. Its protein is CASSLASGLAGQETQYF. The chain links TRBV5-6 to TRBJ2-5, with TRBD2 matching 13 bases. This CDR3 has 17 amino acids. V trimming: 0 bases; J trimming: 2 bases; junction bases outside the gene matches: 4. Germline V CDR1 and CDR2: SGHDT, YYEEEE.

Of note for this clonotype: The germline gene is not matched at one end of the junction; a read error may be the cause. The chain joins TRBV7-3 to TRBJ2-1, with a tentative D call TRBD1 (5 bases). CDR1 and CDR2 from the germline V gene are SGHTA and FQGTGA. This CDR3 contains 13 residues. The CDR3 protein is CARSLMLQGEQFF. The CDR3 nucleotides are TGTGCCCGCAGCTTAATGCTTCAGGGTGAGCAGTTCTTC.

The chain has TRBV6-5 and TRBJ1-2; D is unresolved. The V gene lost 0 bases and the J gene lost 5 bases, with 16 bases spanning the gap. The CDR3 runs 16 residues. Germline CDR1 and CDR2: MNHEY and SVGAGI. The CDR3 nucleotides read TGTGCCAGCAGTTACTCGAAGGGCCTCTACCCATATGGCTACACCTTC. Its protein product is CASSYSKGLYPYGYTF.

This clonotype came up a few times. This rearrangement joins TRBV12-3 or TRBV12-4 to TRBJ2-3; maybe TRBD2 (6 bases). The CDR3 length is 15 residues. The V end lost 8 bases, the J end lost 2 bases, and 17 bases lay between the germline ends. This CDR3 reads CASEQRGFPTDTQYF. The CDR3 DNA reads TGTGCCAGCGAGCAACGGGGGTTTCCCACAGATACGCAGTATTTT.

J is TRBJ2-1 and V is TRBV20-1, with 8 positions matching TRBD2. Trimming took 0 bases from V and 5 from J; bases not matched to a gene: 6. This CDR3 is 15 amino acids long. CDR1 and CDR2 from the germline V gene are DFQATT and SNEGSKA (reference sequence). In nucleotides, the CDR3 is TGCAGTGCTAGAGACGGGGGGGCTCAGAACAATGAGCAGTTCTTC. As protein: CSARDGGAQNNEQFF.

V and J are TRBV12-3 or TRBV12-4 and TRBJ2-7, with 8 positions matching TRBD2. This CDR3 has 14 residues. Trimming cost V 5 bases and J 3 bases; bases outside gene matches: 6. The CDR3 reads CASSVRGGLYEQYF. The CDR3 nucleotides read TGTGCCAGCAGTGTTCGGGGGGGCCTCTACGAGCAGTACTTC.

This clonotype was found a few times. The chain uses TRBV28 and TRBJ2-2, with 7 bases aligning to TRBD2. CDR1 is MDHEN, CDR2 SYDVKM, per germline. Trimming removed 5 bases from V and 6 bases from J; junction bases left unmatched: 3. CDR3 length: 13 residues. In nucleotides, the CDR3 is TGTGCCAGCAGTCCAGCGGGGCCCGGGGAGCTGTTTTTT. This translates into CASSPAGPGELFF.